This T cell receptor (beta chain) was retrieved from a study of shared clonotypes between healthy human individuals. V dropped 3 bases and J dropped 10; count of bases not matched to a gene: 4. Looked up from germline, CDR1 is MNHEY and CDR2 is SMNVEV (reference sequence). The CDR3 runs 13 residues. This clone has a handful of counts. As defined, naive CD8 cells were CD45RO-negative and positively selected for CCR7, with terminally differentiated effector memory CD45RA+ cells excluded. The assay was immunoSEQ multiplex PCR, and TCRdb's table has in-frame clones only and misses some. This table holds hundreds of thousands of clones, roughly nine tenths found once.

The chain recombines TRBV27 with TRBJ2-1; TRBD1 agrees at 9 bases. The clonotype was recovered from a man in his thirties or forties in good health. Sequencing used naive CD8+ T cells sorted from blood. As DNA, the CDR3 is TGTGCCAGCAGTTTCCCTGGGACAGGGGAGCAGTTCTTC. As protein: CASSFPGTGEQFF.